The 7 T cell receptor beta chains below were found in one sample sequenced in a study of T-cell reconstitution after alpha-beta-depleted transplantation in children. A library of TCRbeta sequences, prepared with unique molecular identifiers, was generated. MiXCR was run by TCRdb on the PCR reads, yielding one entry per CDR3 protein. The sample includes about 200,000 distinct CDR3 sequences, around 9.2% seen only once; the top ten take less than 40%. The source was PBMCs, mostly from graft donor cells, collected 360 days after TCRalphabeta/CD19-depleted stem cell transplant. Receptors originate from a male patient between 2 and 10 years old who had a stem cell transplant for acute myeloid leukemia, so the T cells may come from the graft donor.

The rearrangement uses TRBV7-2 and TRBJ2-7; D gene unclear. The CDR3 has 14 amino acids. The germline V gene encodes CDR1 SGHTA and CDR2 FQGNSA. Trimming removed 3 bases from V and 1 base from J, with 10 bases in between. CDR3 in amino acids: CASSFSLRSYEQYV. In DNA form, the CDR3 reads TGTGCCAGCAGCTTTAGTTTGAGGTCCTACGAGCAGTACGTC.

This clonotype was detected ten times or more. The chain uses TRBV11-1 and TRBJ2-1; D possibly corresponds to TRBD1 (5 bases). CDR3 length: 15 residues. CDR1 and CDR2 (germline): SGHAT, FQDESV (reference sequence). The ends were cut back, 0 bases at V and 7 bases at J, with 13 bases in the middle. This chain's CDR3 is CASSLAPTAQNEQFF. CDR3 sequence (DNA): TGTGCCAGCAGCTTAGCCCCGACAGCCCAAAATGAGCAGTTCTTC.

This sequence joins TRBV5-5 and TRBJ2-1; D possibly matches TRBD1 or TRBD2 (6 bases each). The germline V gene encodes CDR1 SGHKS and CDR2 YYEKEE (reference sequence). CDR3 length: 16 residues. The V and J ends lost 0 bases and 2 bases respectively, with 12 bases between them. The CDR3 DNA is TGTGCCAGCAGCTTGGGACGGGGGCCCCCCTACAATGAGCAGTTCTTC. This gives the protein CASSLGRGPPYNEQFF.

CDR3 bases: TGCGCCAGCAGCTTGGTGGTGGGCGGAAATGAGCAGTTCTTC. It encodes CASSLVVGGNEQFF. The V gene is TRBV5-1, the J gene TRBJ2-1; D unresolved. Germline CDR1 SGHRS, CDR2 YFSETQ. The CDR3 runs to 14 residues. V was pared by 0 bases and J by 7 bases, with 11 bases between.

This clonotype was seen many times. The chain recombines TRBV29-1 with TRBJ2-5; TRBD1 aligns across 7 bases. V shed 6 bases and J 5 bases; nucleotides not matched to a gene: 6. The CDR3 loop spans 12 amino acids. CDR1 SQVTM and CDR2 ANQGSEA come from the germline V gene. The CDR3 spells CSVAGGSETQYF. In DNA, the CDR3 is TGCAGCGTCGCAGGGGGTTCGGAGACCCAGTACTTC. The whole variable domain, filled in from reference TRBV29-1 and TRBJ2-5, reads SAVISQKPSRDICQRGTSLTIQCQVDSQVTMMFWYRQQPGQSLTLIATANQGSEATYESGFVIDKFPISRPNLTFSTLTVSNMSPEDSSIYLCSVAGGSETQYFGPGTRLLVL.

This clonotype was detected a few times. This chain connects TRBV29-1 to TRBJ1-1, with TRBD1 identical over 7 bases. Germline CDR1 SQVTM, CDR2 ANQGSEA. This CDR3 region has 12 residues. Trimming cost V 7 bases and J 3 bases; bases outside gene matches: 5. CDR3 sequence (DNA): TGCAGCGCCGTGGGACAGCACACTGAAGCTTTCTTT. Its protein is CSAVGQHTEAFF. The full variable domain, rest sourced from reference TRBV29-1 and TRBJ1-1, is SAVISQKPSRDICQRGTSLTIQCQVDSQVTMMFWYRQQPGQSLTLIATANQGSEATYESGFVIDKFPISRPNLTFSTLTVSNMSPEDSSIYLCSAVGQHTEAFFGQGTRLTVV.

In its sample, this clonotype was seen many times. The chain carries TRBV5-1 and TRBJ2-2; possibly TRBD1 for D (5 bases). CDR1 is SGHRS, CDR2 YFSETQ, per germline. This CDR3 comprises 18 residues. V was shortened by 0 bases and J by 4 bases, with 19 bases between the two germline ends. CDR3 sequence (DNA): TGCGCCAGCAGCTTGGACACGGGCAAGGGGCGCAGCACCGGGGAGCTGTTTTTT. It yields the protein CASSLDTGKGRSTGELFF.